Listed below are T cell receptor beta chains from one sample, sequenced in a study of cytomegalovirus exposure and HLA in healthy donors. Profiled with immunoSEQ multiplex PCR; TCRdb holds only in-frame clones, not every one. The sample holds 100,000 to 150,000 clones, just under 75% seen once. The sample comprised PBMCs. All receptors derive from a middle-aged man in good health and CMV-seropositive. Each CDR3 is given with its conserved first and last residue. The D gene is left open where the match is weak. Size tells how often a clone was seen (once, few, many) or the class of an expanded clone, and some rows leave it out.

TRBV28,.,TRBJ2-6,.,TGTGCCAGCAGTTTTTGGGACACAAAAGAGAGTGGGGCCAACGTCCTGACTTTC,CASSFWDTKESGANVLTF
TRBV6-6,.,TRBJ2-7,TRBD1,TGTGCCAGCAGTTCCCGGGACAGCGACTCCTACGAGCAGTACTTC,CASSSRDSDSYEQYF
TRBV5-6,.,TRBJ1-5,TRBD1,TGTGCCAGCAGCTTGGGGGGACAGGGTGATCAGCCCCAGCATTTT,CASSLGGQGDQPQHF
TRBV5-1,.,TRBJ1-2,.,TGCGCCAGCAGATTGACGACAGCCTCCTATGGCTACACCTTC,CASRLTTASYGYTF
TRBV4-1,.,TRBJ2-1,.,TGCGCCAGCAGCCAAGATGGTGTATCGGTTCCCTACAATGAGCAGTTCTTC,CASSQDGVSVPYNEQFF
TRBV4-2,.,TRBJ2-3,.,TGTGCCAGCAGCCAAGACGTAGTGGCAGATACGCAGTATTTT,CASSQDVVADTQYF
TRBV7-6,.,TRBJ2-2,.,TGTGCCAGCCGGGACTTCAACACCGGGGAGCTGTTTTTT,CASRDFNTGELFF
TRBV27,.,TRBJ2-1,TRBD2,TGTGCCAGCAGTCTTGGACTAGTTCCATACAATGAGCAGTTCTTC,CASSLGLVPYNEQFF
TRBV27,.,TRBJ2-3,TRBD2,TGTGCCAGCAGTTTCCTAGCGGGAGTAGATACGCAGTATTTT,CASSFLAGVDTQYF
TRBV28,.,TRBJ2-2,TRBD2,TGTGCCAGCACGACGCAAACTAGCGGGACCGGGGAGCTGTTTTTT,CASTTQTSGTGELFF
TRBV5-6,.,TRBJ2-2,TRBD1,TGTGCCAGCAGCTGGCGGACAGGGTATAGCGGGGAGCTGTTTTTT,CASSWRTGYSGELFF
TRBV7-2,.,TRBJ2-5,.,TGTGCCAGCAGCTTAGATGGGCGTCAGCAAGAGACCCAGTACTTC,CASSLDGRQQETQYF
TRBV7-9,.,TRBJ1-2,.,TGTGCCAGCCTCTGGGGGGTAGATGGCTACACCTTC,CASLWGVDGYTF
TRBV27,.,TRBJ2-7,TRBD2,TGCGCCAGCAGTTTAGGGGGACTAGCCTCCTACGAGCAGTACTTC,CASSLGGLASYEQYF
TRBV5-6,.,TRBJ2-3,TRBD2,TGTGCCAGCTCCCCGGGGGGGCGCGGCAGACCAGATACGCAGTATTTT,CASSPGGRGRPDTQYF
TRBV6-1,.,TRBJ2-7,TRBD2,TGTGCCAGCAGTGAAGGGGGACTAGCGGGCTACGAGCAGTACTTC,CASSEGGLAGYEQYF
TRBV4-1,.,TRBJ2-7,TRBD1,TGCGCCAGCAGCCAGGTGACAGGGGACTACGAGCAGTACTTC,CASSQVTGDYEQYF
TRBV5-4,.,TRBJ2-5,TRBD1,TGTGCCAGCAGCTATCGACAGGGCGAGACCCAGTACTTC,CASSYRQGETQYF
TRBV18,.,TRBJ2-7,TRBD2,TGTGCCAGCTCAGGGGGGGGCTCCTACGAGCAGTACTTC,CASSGGGSYEQYF
TRBV19,.,TRBJ1-5,.,TGTGCCAGTAGATGGGGGCCTGTTCAGCATTTT,CASRWGPVQHF
TRBV5-1,.,TRBJ1-5,TRBD1,TGCGCCAGCAGCCCCGGGGCAGGGGGTAGCAATCAGCCCCAGCATTTT,CASSPGAGGSNQPQHF
TRBV27,.,TRBJ1-2,.,TGTGCCAGCAGTTCTCCTCCCGGTGGCTACACCTTC,CASSSPPGGYTF
TRBV29-1,.,TRBJ1-2,TRBD1,TGCAGCGGAAACAGGGGGCGCGATGGCTACACCTTC,CSGNRGRDGYTF
TRBV18,.,TRBJ2-7,TRBD1,TGTGCCAGCTCCCGGGACAGGGCGTCCCTATACCACTACGAGCAGTACTTC,CASSRDRASLYHYEQYF
TRBV28,.,TRBJ1-4,.,TGTGCCAGCAGGCTGAGGGGCGCGGGGCTGGAACTGTTTTTT,CASRLRGAGLELFF
TRBV7-2,.,TRBJ2-2,.,TGTGCCAGCAGCTTAGCTAGTCTCACCGGGGAGCTGTTTTTT,CASSLASLTGELFF
TRBV18,.,TRBJ2-2,.,TGTGCCAGCTCACCCTACCAATTAGACACCACCGGGGAGCTGTTTTTT,CASSPYQLDTTGELFF
TRBV15,.,TRBJ2-1,TRBD2,TGTGCCACCAGCAGTCAACAGGGCCAGCGGGGGACTCCTCAATACAATGAGCAGTTCTTC,CATSSQQGQRGTPQYNEQFF
TRBV15,few,TRBJ1-1,TRBD1,TGTGCCACCAGCGCCACAGGGGGCCGTACTGAAGCTTTCTTT,CATSATGGRTEAFF
TRBV5-6,.,TRBJ1-1,.,TGTGCCAGCAGCTTGGCGGTCGCTGAAGCTTTCTTT,CASSLAVAEAFF
TRBV10-3,.,TRBJ2-7,.,TGTGCCATCAGTGAGTCATCCACACCTGTACCCTACGAGCAGTACTTC,CAISESSTPVPYEQYF
TRBV28,.,TRBJ1-1,TRBD1,TGTGCCAGCAGTCTCTCCGACAGGGGGTCTTACGAGAACACTGAAGCTTTCTTT,CASSLSDRGSYENTEAFF
TRBV10-3,.,TRBJ1-2,.,TGTGCCATCAGTGAAAACTCCGGGACTGGGAACCAAAACTATGGCTACACCTTC,CAISENSGTGNQNYGYTF
TRBV25-1,.,TRBJ2-2,TRBD1,TGTGCCAGCAGTGGGACAGGGGGCACCGGGGAGCTGTTTTTT,CASSGTGGTGELFF
TRBV19,.,TRBJ2-3,.,TGTGCCAGTAGTCCCGGACTTAGCACAGATACGCAGTATTTT,CASSPGLSTDTQYF
TRBV7-6,.,TRBJ2-1,.,TGTGCCAGCAGCGTATTGGCTAGGGGTATCGATGAGCAGTTCTTC,CASSVLARGIDEQFF
TRBV7-9,.,TRBJ2-2,.,TGTGCCAGCAGCTTAGGGCAGGGCGAGTGGAGGGAGCTGTTTTTT,CASSLGQGEWRELFF
TRBV27,.,TRBJ2-3,.,TGTGCCAGCAGAAGGACAGGCACAGATACGCAGTATTTT,CASRRTGTDTQYF
TRBV7-3,.,TRBJ2-5,.,TGTGCCAGCAGCCAAGCCGGGACTCAAGTTAGTGGGGAGACCCAGTACTTC,CASSQAGTQVSGETQYF
TRBV28,.,TRBJ1-5,.,TGTGCCAGCAGTTTTTCAGGCCAGTATAGCAATCAGCCCCAGCATTTT,CASSFSGQYSNQPQHF
TRBV9,.,TRBJ1-4,TRBD1,TGTGCCAGCAGCGTAGGACAGGGGGTCACTAATGAAAAACTGTTTTTT,CASSVGQGVTNEKLFF
TRBV2,.,TRBJ1-5,.,TGTGCCAGCCGCAGACAGGACAATCAGCCCCAGCATTTT,CASRRQDNQPQHF
TRBV19,.,TRBJ2-2,TRBD2,TGTGCCAGTAGTATATCGAGCGGGAGAACCGGGGAGCTGTTTTTT,CASSISSGRTGELFF
TRBV9,.,TRBJ2-7,TRBD1,TGTGCCAGCAGCGCCCGGGACAGGTCCTACGAGCAGTACTTC,CASSARDRSYEQYF
TRBV30,.,TRBJ1-6,TRBD1,TGTGCCTGGGAGGCCGGAACAGGGGTAGGCTCACCCCTCCACTTT,CAWEAGTGVGSPLHF